In its sample, the clone carrying this TCR beta chain was seen once. Its matching antigen is unknown. The table came from immunoSEQ multiplex PCR; TCRdb's copy has only in-frame clones and leaves some out. The table has approximately 5,500 clones, around four fifths seen once; the top ten hold over 0.65%. This CDR3 has 14 amino acids. The germline V gene has CDR1 LNHDA and CDR2 SQIVND (reference sequence). Losses at the gene ends were 7 bases for V and 10 bases for J; bases not matched to a gene: 10. Stated time point: 2015-2016 season, pre-vaccination. This sample was taken from a study of follicular helper T cells after annual influenza vaccination. Study-wide findings and caveats: Just about 9-21% of cells analyzed had recovered productive TCRB sequences. Plasmablast frequency change correlated with clonality change in ICOS+CD38+ cTfh.

The sequence was obtained from an adult who received the influenza vaccine. Sequenced material: CXCR5- memory CD4+ T cells sorted from blood, taken on the day of influenza vaccination. V usage is TRBV19 and J usage is TRBJ1-6; TRBD1 matches at 7 bases. In nucleotides, the CDR3 is TGTGCCAGTAAACTACAGGGGATTGGGTCACCCCTCCACTTT. Translated: CASKLQGIGSPLHF.